This T cell receptor beta chain was documented in a study of OX40 agonist ivuxolimab in advanced cancers. Background on the whole study: Ivuxolimab, which targeted the costimulatory receptor OX40 (CD134), was an agonistic, fully human IgG2 monoclonal antibody. Intravenous ivuxolimab was administered to patients every 2 weeks at six dose levels: 0.01, 0.1, 0.3, 1.5, 3 and 10 mg/kg. Of the approximately 53 patients in dose escalation, about 20 had hepatocellular carcinoma, some 15 had melanoma, 9 had renal cell carcinoma and 9 had head and neck cancer. In the dose-escalation cohort, around 80% of patients were male, and the mean age was roughly 56 years with a range of about 20 to 79. Patients were allowed to have had prior anti-PD-1, anti-PD-L1 or anti-CTLA-4 therapy, and approximately 37% of the dose-escalation patients had been treated with checkpoint inhibitors. Partial responses were achieved by three dose-escalation patients, of whom one had hepatocellular carcinoma and two had cutaneous melanoma. The purpose of peripheral TCRbeta sequencing was to test whether ivuxolimab changed TCR sequence diversity and led to clonal T-cell expansion. The monotherapy dose-escalation portion (N of about 50 patients) of the phase I ivuxolimab trial is reported in the paper. Broader findings and caveats from the paper: On average, CD8+ T cells showed more expanded clones than CD4+ T cells after ivuxolimab. Low levels of normalized T-cell clonal expansion were also seen in some patients who did not respond. In the 0.1-3.0 mg/kg groups, partial responders were among the patients with the lowest normalized peripheral clonal expansion, particularly in CD8+ T cells. At doses of 0.1 to 3.0 mg/kg, clonal expansion of both CD4+ and CD8+ T cells in blood was seen between baseline and week 6. Which antigens the clonally expanded peripheral T cells were specific for was not determined.

V and J are truncated by 6 bases and 1 base respectively, leaving an intervening sequence of 14 bases. Taken from cysteine to phenylalanine, the CDR3 has 15 residues. The CDR3 DNA has 45 bases and is translated from base 1. The germline V gene gives CDR1 as MRHNA and CDR2 as SNTAGT. To sequence the TCRbeta CDR3 region, genomic DNA was isolated from the sorted cells. TCRbeta CDR3 regions were sequenced using the immunoSEQ Assay. TCRdb holds this immuneACCESS table with in-frame rearrangements only. Some clones are missing; in checked studies, unresolved V genes explain under half, and the rest has no known cause. The sample table records some 81,000 clones; roughly 85% of these occur just once. Of the sample, roughly 2.1% is held by the ten largest clones. The trial excluded patients who had a history of autoimmune disease or were on systemic immunosuppression. Peripheral blood for TCR sequencing was collected from all dose cohorts at baseline, on cycle 4 day 1, and on cycle 7 day 1. Samples were obtained from an open-label, multicenter, first-in-human phase I dose-escalation trial of ivuxolimab. Adults with locally advanced or metastatic head and neck squamous cell, hepatocellular, melanoma or renal cell carcinoma were enrolled in the trial. Before TCR sequencing, CD4+ and CD8+ T cells were separately sorted from peripheral blood.

As for this clone: It has no known antigen specificity. The input lacks base qualities; no much larger clone sits a single base away.

Rearrangement joined TRBV6-4 to TRBJ2-3; possibly the D gene is TRBD1, per 6 matching bases. The sequence was obtained from an adult with an advanced solid tumor such as melanoma, head and neck, liver or kidney cancer. This material consisted of CD4+ or CD8+ T cells sorted from blood, taken in a trial of the OX40 agonist ivuxolimab. The bases read TGTGCCAGCAGCGCGACAGGTCTGGGCACAGATACGCAGTATTTT. It translates as CASSATGLGTDTQYF.